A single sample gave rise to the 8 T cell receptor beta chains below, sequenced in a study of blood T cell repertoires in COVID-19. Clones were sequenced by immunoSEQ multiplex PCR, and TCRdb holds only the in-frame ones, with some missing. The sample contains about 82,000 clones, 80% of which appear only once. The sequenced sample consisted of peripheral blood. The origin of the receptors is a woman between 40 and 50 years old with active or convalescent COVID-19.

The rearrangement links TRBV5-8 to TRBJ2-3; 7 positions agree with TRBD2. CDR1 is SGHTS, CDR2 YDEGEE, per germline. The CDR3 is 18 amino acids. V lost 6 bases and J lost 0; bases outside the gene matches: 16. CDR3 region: CASTSFVKRGLSTDTQYF. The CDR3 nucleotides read TGTGCCAGCACCTCTTTCGTGAAGCGGGGCCTAAGCACAGATACGCAGTATTTT.

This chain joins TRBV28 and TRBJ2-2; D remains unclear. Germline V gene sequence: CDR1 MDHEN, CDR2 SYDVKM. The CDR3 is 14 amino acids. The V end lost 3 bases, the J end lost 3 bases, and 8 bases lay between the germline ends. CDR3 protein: CASSFNRYTGELFF. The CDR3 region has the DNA TGTGCCAGCAGTTTTAACAGATACACCGGGGAGCTGTTTTTT.

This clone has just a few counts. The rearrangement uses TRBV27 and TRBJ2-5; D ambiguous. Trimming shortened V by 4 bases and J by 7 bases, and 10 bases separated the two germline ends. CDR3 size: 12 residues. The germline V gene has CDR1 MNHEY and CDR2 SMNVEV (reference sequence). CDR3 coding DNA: TGTGCCAGCAGTTCCCCCCTAGGGACCCAGTACTTC. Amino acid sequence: CASSSPLGTQYF.

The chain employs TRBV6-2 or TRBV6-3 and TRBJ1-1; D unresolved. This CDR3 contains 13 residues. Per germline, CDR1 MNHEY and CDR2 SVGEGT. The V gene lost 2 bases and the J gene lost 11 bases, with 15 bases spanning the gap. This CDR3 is CASSYPLQVYAFF. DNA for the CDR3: TGTGCCAGCAGTTACCCACTCCAGGTATACGCTTTCTTT.

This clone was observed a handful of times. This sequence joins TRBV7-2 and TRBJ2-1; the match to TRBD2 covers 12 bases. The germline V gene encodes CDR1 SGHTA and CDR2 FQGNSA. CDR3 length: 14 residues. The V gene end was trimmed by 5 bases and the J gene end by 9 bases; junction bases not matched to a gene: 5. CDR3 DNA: TGTGCCAGCAGCCCAGGGACTAGCGGGCTTGAGCAGTTCTTC. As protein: CASSPGTSGLEQFF.

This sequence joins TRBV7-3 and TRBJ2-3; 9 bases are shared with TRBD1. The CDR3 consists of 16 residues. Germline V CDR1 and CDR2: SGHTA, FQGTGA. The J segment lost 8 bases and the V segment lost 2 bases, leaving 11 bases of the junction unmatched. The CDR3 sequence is CASSLQLGGQGGTQYF. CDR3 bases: TGTGCCAGCAGCTTACAATTAGGGGGACAGGGAGGTACGCAGTATTTT.

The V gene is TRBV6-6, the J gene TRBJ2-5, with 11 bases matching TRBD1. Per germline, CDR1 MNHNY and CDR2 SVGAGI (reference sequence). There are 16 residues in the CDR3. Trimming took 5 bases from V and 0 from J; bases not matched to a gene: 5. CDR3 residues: CASSSRDRGYQETQYF. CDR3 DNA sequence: TGTGCCAGCAGTAGCAGGGACAGGGGGTACCAAGAGACCCAGTACTTC.

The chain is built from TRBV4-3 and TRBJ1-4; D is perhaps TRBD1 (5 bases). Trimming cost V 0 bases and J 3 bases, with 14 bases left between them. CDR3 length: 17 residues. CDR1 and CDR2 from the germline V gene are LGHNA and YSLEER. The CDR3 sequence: CASSQDWARDSNEKLFF. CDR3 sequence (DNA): TGCGCCAGCAGCCAAGATTGGGCCAGGGACTCTAATGAAAAACTGTTTTTT.